Below are 3 T cell receptor beta chains sequenced from a single sample in a study of blood T cell repertoires in COVID-19. TCRdb keeps only in-frame clones here, not all; method: immunoSEQ multiplex PCR. The repertoire holds about 150,000 clones, with less than 90% as singletons. Sequencing used peripheral blood. These receptors were taken from a woman between 70 and 85 years old with acute or convalescent COVID-19.

Only a few counts were recorded for this clone. This specimen includes other DNA sequences encoding the same CDR3. This chain joins TRBV5-6 and TRBJ1-5; a possible D gene is TRBD1 (6 bases). From germline, CDR1 is SGHDT and CDR2 YYEEEE. The CDR3 totals 15 residues. The germline V and J ends were trimmed by 4 bases and 0 bases, with 11 bases remaining between them. CDR3 DNA sequence: TGTGCCAGCAGCGTCAGGGGTTATAGCAATCAGCCCCAGCATTTT. Its translation is CASSVRGYSNQPQHF. Combining the CDR3 with reference TRBV5-6 and TRBJ1-5 gives the whole variable domain DAGVTQSPTHLIKTRGQQVTLRCSPKSGHDTVSWYQQALGQGPQFIFQYYEEEERQRGNFPDRFSGHQFPNYSSELNVNALLLGDSALYLCASSVRGYSNQPQHFGDGTRLSIL.

This chain joins TRBV5-8 and TRBJ1-1, with TRBD1 matching 9 bases. This CDR3 contains 16 residues. Looked up from germline, CDR1 is SGHTS and CDR2 is YDEGEE. V gave up 5 bases and J gave up 0 bases; unmatched junction bases: 8. CDR3 nucleotide sequence: TGTGCCAGCAGGCCCGGGACAGGGCTTATGAACACTGAAGCTTTCTTT. Its protein is CASRPGTGLMNTEAFF.

The chain is built from TRBV19 and TRBJ2-7; TRBD2 is a possible D gene (5 bases). The CDR3 extends over 16 amino acids. CDR1 LNHDA and CDR2 SQIVND come from the germline V gene (reference sequence). Trimming cost V 5 bases and J 4 bases, with 21 bases left between them. DNA for the CDR3: TGTGCCAGTAGTCCCTTACGGGGAAACCCCCCTTACGAGCAGTACTTC. Encoded protein: CASSPLRGNPPYEQYF.